This TCR beta chain was sequenced in a study of OX40 agonist ivuxolimab in advanced cancers. In the study overall: Prior checkpoint blockade (anti-PD-1, anti-PD-L1 or anti-CTLA-4) was permitted; approximately 41% had it.

Study-wide results and caveats: Low levels of normalized T-cell clonal expansion also appeared in some nonresponders. Near-lowest levels of clonal expansion characterized partial responders at 0.1-3.0 mg/kg.

TCRdb's table, derived via immunoSEQ multiplex PCR, lists solely in-frame clones and lacks some. The sample includes 100,000 or so clones, more than 80% seen only once; the top ten take roughly 5%. Trimming removed 2 bases at V and 8 bases at J, with 4 bases between. Germline V gene sequence: CDR1 DFQATT, CDR2 SNEGSKA (reference sequence). The CDR3 has 10 amino acids. Note on this clone: Its specificity is unknown.

Systemic immunosuppression or autoimmune disease history was grounds to exclude patients. The source material was CD4+ or CD8+ T cells sorted from blood, sampled in a trial of the OX40 agonist ivuxolimab. The V and J genes are TRBV20-1 and TRBJ2-1, with no clear D. The sequence came from an adult with an advanced solid tumor such as melanoma, head and neck, liver or kidney cancer. The CDR3 nucleotides read TGCAGTGCTAGATTCTATGAGCAGTTCTTC. The encoded protein is CSARFYEQFF.